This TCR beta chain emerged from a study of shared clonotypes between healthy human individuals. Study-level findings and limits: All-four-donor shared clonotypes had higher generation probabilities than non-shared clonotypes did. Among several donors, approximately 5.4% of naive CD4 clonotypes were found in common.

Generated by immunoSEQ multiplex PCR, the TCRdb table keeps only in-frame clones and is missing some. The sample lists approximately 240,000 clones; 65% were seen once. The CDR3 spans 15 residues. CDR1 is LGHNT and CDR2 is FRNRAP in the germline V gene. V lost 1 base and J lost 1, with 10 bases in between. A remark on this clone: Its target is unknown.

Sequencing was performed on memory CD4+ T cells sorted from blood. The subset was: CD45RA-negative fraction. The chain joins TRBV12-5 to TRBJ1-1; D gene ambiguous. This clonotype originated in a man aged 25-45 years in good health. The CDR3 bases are TGTGCTAGTGGTTTGGACATCACAACGAACACTGAAGCTTTCTTT. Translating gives CASGLDITTNTEAFF.